The 5 T cell receptor beta chains presented below share a single source sample, sequenced in a study of vaccination and CD4 T cells after COVID-19. Stated treatment: roughly 10-day PBMC culture with coronavirus spike peptide pools or control peptides (ViraFEST assay). The antigens these receptors bind are not known. Sequenced with the Oncomine TCR Beta short-read assay was DNA taken from cultured CD4+ T cells. Via MiXCR, TCRdb re-called the PCR reads, giving one row per CDR3 protein. This table holds over 10,000 distinct CDR3 sequences, approximately 63% found once. The sample taken for sequencing was CD4+ T cells from blood, cultured in vitro. These receptors were obtained from a human donor who had recovered from COVID-19.

The chain employs TRBV7-9 and TRBJ2-3; TRBD2 agrees at 11 bases. V lost 5 bases, J lost 4 bases, and 8 bases stayed unmatched. The germline CDR1 and CDR2 sequences are SEHNR and FQNEAQ (reference sequence). The CDR3 extends over 16 amino acids. In nucleotides, the CDR3 is TGTGCCAGCAGCCCGCATAGCGGGAGGGGGCCAGATACGCAGTATTTT. Translating it yields CASSPHSGRGPDTQYF.

The chain joins TRBV5-4 to TRBJ1-1, with D maybe TRBD1 (5 bases). V was pared by 5 bases and J by 0 bases, with 17 bases between. The length of the CDR3 is 16 residues. CDR1 and CDR2 (germline): SGHNT, YYREEE (reference sequence). The CDR3 protein is CASRDAGFGVNTEAFF. As DNA, the CDR3 is TGTGCCAGCAGGGACGCAGGGTTCGGGGTGAACACTGAAGCTTTCTTT.

The J gene is TRBJ2-1, the V gene TRBV18, with 8 bases aligning to TRBD2. The CDR3 consists of 13 residues. The V gene end was trimmed by 5 bases and the J gene end by 10 bases; junction bases not matched to a gene: 7. Looked up from germline, CDR1 is KGHSH and CDR2 is LQKENI. As DNA, the CDR3 is TGTGCCAGCTCAACCACTGCGGGAGGCGAGCAGTTCTTC. It codes for CASSTTAGGEQFF.

This clonotype was counted a few times. The chain is built from TRBV6-4 and TRBJ2-2; no clear D. Deletions cut 0 bases from V and 4 bases from J, with 3 bases between. The CDR3 loop spans 13 amino acids. Germline CDR1 is MRHNA and CDR2 is SNTAGT. The DNA for the CDR3 is TGTGCCAGCAGTGACTCTAGCACCGGGGAGCTGTTTTTT. This sequence encodes CASSDSSTGELFF.

The gene calls are TRBV7-9 and TRBJ1-5, with D perhaps TRBD1 (5 bases). Germline CDR1 SEHNR, CDR2 FQNEAQ (reference sequence). V dropped 2 bases and J dropped 5 bases, with 10 bases sitting between them. The CDR3 sequence is 14 residues long. The CDR3 reads CASSLQGKDQPQHF. The CDR3 DNA follows: TGTGCCAGCAGCTTACAGGGTAAGGATCAGCCCCAGCATTTT. The complete variable domain, with remaining parts taken from reference TRBV7-9 and TRBJ1-5, reads DTGVSQNPRHKITKRGQNVTFRCDPISEHNRLYWYRQTLGQGPEFLTYFQNEAQLEKSRLLSDRFSAERPKGSFSTLEIQRTEQGDSAMYLCASSLQGKDQPQHFGDGTRLSIL.